In this sample, the clone carrying this T cell receptor beta chain turned up many times. Its target is unknown. The sample originates from a study of T cells in Graves' hyperthyroidism and ophthalmopathy. Study-wide results and limits: Most thyroid clonotypes that were expanded above 0.001 also turned up in blood. Model output signaled ophthalmopathy a median 6.5 months ahead of onset.

Trimming shortened V by 0 bases and J by 3 bases, and 6 bases separated the two germline ends. The CDR3 totals 14 residues. The study defined stable Graves' hyperthyroidism as no ophthalmopathy progression within 18 months. Diagnostic assessment was based on clinical symptoms, serum thyroxine and TRAb, thyroid ultrasound and orbital computed tomography. The CDR3 regions of TCR beta were amplified from RNA transcripts. The HTBI primer set drove a first-round RT-PCR of the TCR CDR3. TCRdb re-called the multiplex PCR reads through MiXCR, storing one row per CDR3 protein. The profile shows about 420,000 distinct CDR3 sequences, 15% to 17% of them singletons.

This chain joins TRBV12-3 or TRBV12-4 and TRBJ2-1; D gene uncertain. The source is a woman between 18 and 29 years old with Graves' hyperthyroidism. The sequenced sample was blood. CDR3 amino acids: CASSLAVGYNEQFF. In DNA, the CDR3 is TGTGCCAGCAGTTTAGCGGTAGGCTACAATGAGCAGTTCTTC.